The 5 T cell receptor beta chains presented below share a single source sample, sequenced in a study of T cells in Graves' hyperthyroidism and ophthalmopathy. TCR beta CDR3 region amplification was performed from RNA transcripts. Initially, a first-round RT-PCR of the TCR CDR3 employed the HTBI primer set. TCRdb redid the calling of the multiplex PCR reads with MiXCR, one entry per CDR3 protein. The sample lists 560,000 or so distinct CDR3 sequences, nearly 20% occurring once. Sequences were obtained from blood. The receptors here all came from a man between 35 and 55 years old with Graves' ophthalmopathy.

In this sample, this clonotype turned up many times. This rearrangement joins TRBV6-2 or TRBV6-3 to TRBJ2-7; no firm D call. CDR1 MNHEY and CDR2 SVGEGT come from the germline V gene. The CDR3 runs to 14 residues. Trimming took 5 bases from V and 1 from J, leaving 12 bases between them. The CDR3 region has the DNA TGTGCCAGCAGTCCTACGTTTTGGTCCTACGAGCAGTACTTC. It is translated as CASSPTFWSYEQYF.

Ten or more counts support this clonotype. The rearrangement joins TRBV30 to TRBJ2-1; D uncertain. This CDR3 spans 13 amino acids. V was cut by 2 bases and J by 6 bases, with 11 bases left in between. Germline loops: CDR1 GTSNPN, CDR2 SVGIG (reference sequence). CDR3 protein: CAWSPGPVNEQFF. CDR3 DNA sequence: TGTGCCTGGAGTCCAGGACCAGTCAATGAGCAGTTCTTC.

This clonotype was seen at least ten times. The rearrangement joins TRBV28 to TRBJ2-2; perhaps TRBD1 as D (6 bases). This CDR3 has 17 amino acids. The V end was cut by 6 bases, the J end by 6 bases, with 23 bases between. Per the germline V gene, CDR1 is MDHEN and CDR2 is SYDVKM. In DNA, the CDR3 is TGTGCCAGCAGCTCGCCAGGGCGAGGGACACTCCCCGGGGAGCTGTTTTTT. Amino acid sequence: CASSSPGRGTLPGELFF. The variable domain in full, with the rest retrieved from reference TRBV28 and TRBJ2-2, is DVKVTQSSRYLVKRTGEKVFLECVQDMDHENMFWYRQDPGLGLRLIYFSYDVKMKEKGDIPEGYSVSREKKERFSLILESASTNQTSMYLCASSSPGRGTLPGELFFGEGSRLTVL.

This clonotype was observed at least ten times. The CDR3 loop reads CAWSTGLAGRTDTQYF. For the CDR3, the DNA is TGTGCCTGGAGTACAGGACTAGCGGGTCGCACAGATACGCAGTATTTT. The chain couples TRBV30 to TRBJ2-3; 11 bases fit TRBD2. The V gene's germline CDR1 is GTSNPN and CDR2 SVGIG (reference sequence). CDR3 length: 16 residues. With V trimmed by 2 bases and J by 1 base, 5 bases remained unmatched.

This clonotype has ten or more counts. The chain is built from TRBV12-3 or TRBV12-4 and TRBJ2-1; TRBD2 agrees at 12 bases. With 3 bases clipped from V and 8 bases from J, the junction kept 5 bases outside the gene matches. The CDR3 loop spans 15 amino acids. CDR3 nucleotides: TGTGCCAGCAGTTTGACTAGCGGGAGTAACCATGAGCAGTTCTTC. Protein product: CASSLTSGSNHEQFF.